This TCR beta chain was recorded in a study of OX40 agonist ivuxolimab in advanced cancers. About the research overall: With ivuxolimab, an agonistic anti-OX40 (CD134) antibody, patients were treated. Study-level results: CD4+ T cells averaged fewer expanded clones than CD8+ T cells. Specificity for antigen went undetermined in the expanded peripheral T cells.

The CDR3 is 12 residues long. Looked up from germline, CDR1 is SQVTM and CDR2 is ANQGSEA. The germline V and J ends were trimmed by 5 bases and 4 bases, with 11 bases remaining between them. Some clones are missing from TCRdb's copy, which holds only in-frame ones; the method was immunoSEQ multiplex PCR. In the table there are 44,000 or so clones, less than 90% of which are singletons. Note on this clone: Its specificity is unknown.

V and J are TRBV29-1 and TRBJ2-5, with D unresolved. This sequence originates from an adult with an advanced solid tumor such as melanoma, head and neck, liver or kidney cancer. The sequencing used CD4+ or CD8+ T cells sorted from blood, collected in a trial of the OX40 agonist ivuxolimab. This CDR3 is CSVRPYAETQYF. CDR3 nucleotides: TGCAGCGTTCGACCGTACGCAGAGACCCAGTACTTC.